This T cell receptor (beta chain) was retrieved from a study of T cell changes during pregnancy in multiple sclerosis. This table comes from immunoSEQ multiplex PCR, and its TCRdb copy is limited to in-frame clones, with some not included. The table shows 50,000 to 75,000 clones, with about 93% occurring only once. This CDR3 contains 15 residues. Germline values: CDR1 SGHTA, CDR2 FQGNSA. Trimming took off 6 bases at V and 1 base at J, with 15 bases between the two ends. Source: peripheral blood, taken in the third trimester of pregnancy. The TCR originated in a female donor in good health, enrolled as a control in a pregnancy study. The J gene is TRBJ1-1, the V gene TRBV7-2; D is unresolved. This chain's CDR3 is CASSFTKGGNTEAFF. The CDR3 bases are TGTGCCAGCAGTTTTACAAAAGGAGGGAACACTGAAGCTTTCTTT.